In its sample, the clone carrying this T cell receptor (beta chain) was seen a few times. Antigen unknown. Assay: immunoSEQ multiplex PCR; the TCRdb copy retains only in-frame clones and omits some. The sample contains about 99,000 clones, approximately 90% of which appear only once. V lost 1 base and J 0 bases, leaving 7 bases between the germline ends. The CDR3 contains 15 residues. Germline-derived CDR1 and CDR2 are SGHAT and FQNNGV. These data come from a study of T cell responses to AZD1222 COVID-19 vaccine. Study results and caveats: The sample set comprised mostly white British donors with more females, and clonal diversity was possibly underestimated. Following two doses of AZD1222, Spike-specific TCR breadth and depth rose.

This TCR was sampled from an adult who received the AZD1222 COVID-19 vaccine. The sequenced sample was peripheral blood, obtained 28 days after the second AZD1222 dose. This chain connects TRBV11-2 to TRBJ1-3, with no clear D. CDR3 loop: CASSLASFSGNTIYF. The CDR3 coding sequence is TGTGCCAGCAGCTTAGCTTCCTTCTCTGGAAACACCATATATTTT.